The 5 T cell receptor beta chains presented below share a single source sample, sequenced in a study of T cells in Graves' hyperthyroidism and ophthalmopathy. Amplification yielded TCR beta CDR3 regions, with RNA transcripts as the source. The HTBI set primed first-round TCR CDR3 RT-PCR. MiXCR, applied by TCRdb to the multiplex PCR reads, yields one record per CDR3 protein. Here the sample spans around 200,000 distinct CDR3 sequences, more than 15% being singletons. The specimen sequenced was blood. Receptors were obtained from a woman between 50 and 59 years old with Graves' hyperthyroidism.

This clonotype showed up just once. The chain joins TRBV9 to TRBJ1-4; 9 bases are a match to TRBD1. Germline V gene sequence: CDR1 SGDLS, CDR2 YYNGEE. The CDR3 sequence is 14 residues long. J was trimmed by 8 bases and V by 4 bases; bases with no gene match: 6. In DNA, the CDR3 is TGTGCCAGCAGCCCTCCTGGACAGGGGGAAAAACTGTTTTTT. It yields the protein CASSPPGQGEKLFF.

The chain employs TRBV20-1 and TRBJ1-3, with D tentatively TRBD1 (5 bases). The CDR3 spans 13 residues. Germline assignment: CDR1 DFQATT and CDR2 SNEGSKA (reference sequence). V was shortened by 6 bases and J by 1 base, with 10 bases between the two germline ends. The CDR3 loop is CSAPGLSGNTIYF. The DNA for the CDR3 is TGCAGTGCGCCAGGGCTTTCTGGAAACACCATATATTTT.

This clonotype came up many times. CDR3 loop: CASSSYRGEQFF. The CDR3 coding sequence is TGTGCCAGCAGTTCCTATAGGGGTGAGCAGTTCTTC. The rearrangement joins TRBV6-2 or TRBV6-3 to TRBJ2-1, with D possibly TRBD1 on 5 matching bases. The CDR3 sequence is 12 residues long. Germline CDR1 reads MNHEY; CDR2 reads SVGEGT. V lost 4 bases and J 9 bases, leaving 10 bases between the germline ends.

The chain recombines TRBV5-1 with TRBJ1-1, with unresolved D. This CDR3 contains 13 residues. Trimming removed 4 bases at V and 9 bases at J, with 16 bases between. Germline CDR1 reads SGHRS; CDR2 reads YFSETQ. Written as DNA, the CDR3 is TGCGCCAGCAGCCCAGACACAAGGGATAAAGCTTTCTTT. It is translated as CASSPDTRDKAFF.

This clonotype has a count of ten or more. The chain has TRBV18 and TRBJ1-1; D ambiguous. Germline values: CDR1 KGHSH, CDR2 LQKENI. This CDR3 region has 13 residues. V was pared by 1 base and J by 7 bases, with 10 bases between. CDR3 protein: CASSPRAKDEAFF. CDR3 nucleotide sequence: TGTGCCAGCTCACCACGGGCAAAGGATGAAGCTTTCTTT.